A selection of T cell receptor beta chains follows, all from one sample in a study of graft-versus-host responses after intestinal transplantation. No antigens are known for them. Clones were read by immunoSEQ multiplex PCR, and TCRdb kept only the in-frame ones, dropping some. The profile shows some 81,000 clones, about 89% of them singletons. The specimen comprised unstimulated CD4+ T cells sorted from spleen or lymph node cells, sampled before intestinal transplant. Receptors originate from a human donor who received an intestinal transplant. CDR3s include the opening cysteine and the closing phenylalanine or tryptophan. Each record gives: V gene, J gene, D gene, clone size, CDR3 DNA, CDR3 protein. The D gene is left open where the match is weak. Size values are once, few and many counts, or a class for expanded clones, and some rows have none.

TRBV30	TRBJ2-1	TRBD1	.	TGTGCCTGGAGTTCCGACAGGGGCGATGAGCAGTTCTTC	CAWSSDRGDEQFF
TRBV6-1	TRBJ2-5	.	.	TGTGCCAGCAGCCGGGGGTACCAAGAGACCCAGTACTTC	CASSRGYQETQYF
TRBV28	TRBJ2-6	.	once	TGTGCCAGCAGCTCTGGGGGCACTGGGGCCAACGTCCTGACTTTC	CASSSGGTGANVLTF
TRBV15	TRBJ1-5	.	.	TGTGCCACCAGCAGAGGGCACAACAATCAGCCCCAGCATTTT	CATSRGHNNQPQHF
TRBV27	TRBJ1-5	.	.	TGTGCCAGCAGTACTACCGGACAGCCGTATCAGCCCCAGCATTTT	CASSTTGQPYQPQHF
TRBV30	TRBJ2-7	.	.	TGTGCCGGCAACAGGGATTCCTACGAGCAGTACTTC	CAGNRDSYEQYF
TRBV9	TRBJ1-2	.	.	TGTGCCAGCAGCCTGACAGGTCGCGCTGGCTACACCTTC	CASSLTGRAGYTF
TRBV7-8	TRBJ1-5	TRBD1	.	TGTGCCAGCAGCCTTCAAGGACAGGCCAATCAGCCCCAGCATTTT	CASSLQGQANQPQHF
TRBV7-9	TRBJ2-4	TRBD1	.	TGTGCCAGCAGCTTGGGACAGGGGCTAGCCAGGGAAAACATTCAGTACTTC	CASSLGQGLARENIQYF
TRBV30	TRBJ2-7	.	.	TGTGCCTCAAGGGCAGGGGCGAACTACGAGCAGTACTTC	CASRAGANYEQYF
TRBV6-1	TRBJ1-5	.	.	TGTGCCAGCAGTGATGGGAATTCGGGATATCAGCCCCAGCATTTT	CASSDGNSGYQPQHF
TRBV30	TRBJ1-6	.	.	TGTGCCTGGAGGGGGGCCCCTAATTCACCCCTCCACTTT	CAWRGAPNSPLHF
TRBV18	TRBJ2-3	.	.	TGTGCCAGCTCACCGGGGCTCACAGATACGCAGTATTTT	CASSPGLTDTQYF
TRBV5-4	TRBJ2-5	TRBD1	.	TGTGCCAGCAGCCAGGACAGGGGGCAGAGTGGGGAGACCCAGTACTTC	CASSQDRGQSGETQYF
TRBV6-1	TRBJ1-5	.	.	TGTGCCAGCAGTGAAGTGCGTGGGCCCAATCAGCCCCAGCATTTT	CASSEVRGPNQPQHF
TRBV28	TRBJ1-6	TRBD1	.	TGTGCCAGCAGTTCAGGACAGGGCAGTTCACCCCTCCACTTT	CASSSGQGSSPLHF
TRBV9	TRBJ2-2	TRBD1	.	TGTGCCAGCAGCGTAGGTCAGGGGGACGGGGAGCTGTTTTTT	CASSVGQGDGELFF
TRBV6-6	TRBJ2-3	TRBD2	.	TGTGCCAGCAGTTCCCAGCTAGCGGGAAGCACAGATACGCAGTATTTT	CASSSQLAGSTDTQYF
TRBV10-3	TRBJ1-2	.	.	TGTGCCATCAGTGAGACGGGGTCCCATGGCTACACCTTC	CAISETGSHGYTF
TRBV10-3	TRBJ1-1	.	.	TGTGCCATCAGTAGGACAGAGAACACTGAAGCTTTCTTT	CAISRTENTEAFF
TRBV2	TRBJ1-5	.	.	TGTGCCAGCAGTGATGGGAGAGGGAATCAGCCCCAGCATTTT	CASSDGRGNQPQHF
TRBV20-1	TRBJ1-2	.	once	TGCAGTGCCTCGGTGAACTATGGCTACACCTTC	CSASVNYGYTF
TRBV6-6	TRBJ1-1	TRBD1	few	TGTGCCAGCAGTTTACGGACAGGAAACACTGAAGCTTTCTTT	CASSLRTGNTEAFF
TRBV5-6	TRBJ1-4	.	.	TGTGCCAGCAGCTCCTCCGCCAGTGGGAGGAGAGGAGAAAAACTGTTTTTT	CASSSSASGRRGEKLFF
TRBV9	TRBJ2-7	TRBD2	.	TGTGCCAGCAGCGTAGGGACTAGCGGGACCTACGAGCAGTACTTC	CASSVGTSGTYEQYF
TRBV5-4	TRBJ2-1	.	.	TGTGCCAGCAGCTTGGATCTACGGAGCTCCTACAATGAGCAGTTCTTC	CASSLDLRSSYNEQFF
TRBV4-1	TRBJ1-5	.	.	TGCGCCAGCGCCAGCGAACCCCAGGGGCAGCCCCAGCATTTT	CASASEPQGQPQHF
TRBV25-1	TRBJ2-1	TRBD2	.	TGTGCCAGCAGGGGACTAGCGGGTCCCTACAATGAGCAGTTCTTC	CASRGLAGPYNEQFF
TRBV30	TRBJ1-2	.	.	TGTGCCTGGAGTAGCGGGTCCTATGGCTACACCTTC	CAWSSGSYGYTF
TRBV6-4	TRBJ2-3	TRBD2	.	TGTGCCAGCAGTGCAACTAGCGGGATCGGGACAGATACGCAGTATTTT	CASSATSGIGTDTQYF
TRBV6-6	TRBJ2-7	TRBD1	.	TGTGCCAGCAGAACCGGGACAGGTGAGCAGTACTTC	CASRTGTGEQYF
TRBV28	TRBJ1-1	.	.	TGTGCCAGCAGCCTCCACACTGAAGCTTTCTTT	CASSLHTEAFF
TRBV2	TRBJ2-7	TRBD2	.	TGTGCCAGCAGTCCGGGACTAGGCGGGGGGCAGTACTTC	CASSPGLGGGQYF
TRBV15	TRBJ1-4	.	.	TGTGCCACCAGCAGAGATTCCCCGGGGAGGGGGGAAAAACTGTTTTTT	CATSRDSPGRGEKLFF
TRBV19	TRBJ1-6	TRBD1	few	TGTGCCAGCGCCCCAGGGGGTATCAATTCACCCCTCCACTTT	CASAPGGINSPLHF
TRBV15	TRBJ2-1	.	.	TGTGCCACCAGCAACGACAGGAACTCCTACAATGAGCAGTTCTTC	CATSNDRNSYNEQFF
TRBV5-1	TRBJ2-1	TRBD2	.	TGCGCCAGCAGCTCGACCGGGGGGTCGTCCTACAATGAGCAGTTCTTC	CASSSTGGSSYNEQFF
TRBV5-4	TRBJ2-5	TRBD2	once	TGTGCCAGCAGCTTGGCCCGGCGGGGGAAGCAAGAGACCCAGTACTTC	CASSLARRGKQETQYF
TRBV19	TRBJ2-1	TRBD2	.	TGTGCCAGTAGTCTCCCGAGGGGGGGACTAGCGGGGTACAATGAGCAGTTCTTC	CASSLPRGGLAGYNEQFF
TRBV11-2	TRBJ1-3	.	.	TGTGCCAGCAGCTTAAGTTGGCGGGGGAGCTCTGGAAACACCATATATTTT	CASSLSWRGSSGNTIYF
TRBV28	TRBJ2-7	.	few	TGTGCCAGCAGTACCACAGGATCCTACGAGCAGTACTTC	CASSTTGSYEQYF
TRBV2	TRBJ2-7	.	.	TGTGCCAGCAGTGGTCAGTCCTACGAGCAGTACTTC	CASSGQSYEQYF
TRBV2	TRBJ2-5	TRBD1	.	TGTGCCAGCAGACGGACAGGGGAAAAGACCCAGTACTTC	CASRRTGEKTQYF
TRBV7-8	TRBJ1-2	.	.	TGTGCCAGCAGCCCGTTCGGTTTGGCAGGGACTAGAGGCTACACCTTC	CASSPFGLAGTRGYTF
TRBV7-3	TRBJ2-3	.	.	TGTGCCAGCAGCTTTCTTGGGGAGGGGGGAGGAGATACGCAGTATTTT	CASSFLGEGGGDTQYF
TRBV18	TRBJ2-7	TRBD1	.	TGTGCCAGCTCACGGACCGGGACAGGAAGCAACGAGCAGTACTTC	CASSRTGTGSNEQYF
TRBV4-2	TRBJ1-4	.	.	TGTGCCAGCAGCCAAGACCGTGCCAGGCGGGGTGAAAAACTGTTTTTT	CASSQDRARRGEKLFF
TRBV6-5	TRBJ2-7	.	.	TGTGCCAGCAGTCCTGACAGGCAAAGCTCCTACGAGCAGTACTTC	CASSPDRQSSYEQYF
TRBV29-1	TRBJ1-2	.	.	TGCAGCGTTGGGGGGCTTGAGGGAAGTCGCGGCTACACCTTC	CSVGGLEGSRGYTF
TRBV18	TRBJ2-7	TRBD1	few	TGTGCCAGCTCACCACCACAGGGGGCCCTTGGGGAGCAGTACTTC	CASSPPQGALGEQYF
TRBV4-2	TRBJ2-3	.	few	TGTGCCAGCAGCCAAGTCGGCCGGGTTAGCACAGATACGCAGTATTTT	CASSQVGRVSTDTQYF
TRBV7-8	TRBJ2-3	.	.	TGTGCCAGCAGCGCCCCTTTGCGGGGCCCCACAGATACGCAGTATTTT	CASSAPLRGPTDTQYF
TRBV5-1	TRBJ2-7	TRBD1	once	TGCGCCAGCAGCTTGATGAGACAGGGGTACGACGAGCAGTACTTC	CASSLMRQGYDEQYF
TRBV5-1	TRBJ2-7	.	.	TGCGCCAGCAGCTTGGGCCTGTCCTTAGACACCGCCTCCTACGAGCAGTACTTC	CASSLGLSLDTASYEQYF
TRBV27	TRBJ2-1	TRBD2	.	TGTGCCAGCAGTATCCCGGGGGGGGAGCAGTTCTTC	CASSIPGGEQFF
TRBV28	TRBJ2-7	.	.	TGTGCCAGCAGTTTACAGGGGCGGACCTACGAGCAGTACTTC	CASSLQGRTYEQYF